These T cell receptor beta chains were read from a single sample in a study of T cell repertoires in cytomegalovirus infection. Each CDR3 protein is one row after TCRdb ran MiXCR on the reads. The top ten clones hold around 15% of a sample with around 900,000 distinct CDR3 sequences, roughly a third of them seen once. These receptors have no identified antigens. The material was cultured CD8+ T cells from PBMCs, obtained from culture after CMV antigen stimulation. These receptors all stem from a human donor in good health (CMV status not recorded). Some clones in this sample may be carry-over from other donors' samples. The CDR3 runs from the conserved cysteine through the conserved F or W. D genes are given only for firm matches. Size is stated for part of the rows, as once, few or many counts, or as a class when the clone is expanded.

V gene	clone size	D gene	J gene	CDR3 protein	CDR3 DNA
TRBV27	.	.	TRBJ1-2	CASSLSASIYGYTF	TGTGCCAGCAGTTTATCGGCCAGCATCTATGGCTACACCTTC
TRBV7-9	.	.	TRBJ1-1	CASSLNFRVGDTEAFF	TGTGCCAGCAGCTTAAATTTTCGGGTGGGCGACACTGAAGCTTTCTTT
TRBV27	few	.	TRBJ1-3	CASSSMGLTGGNTIYF	TGTGCCAGCAGTTCAATGGGACTTACGGGTGGAAACACCATATATTTT
TRBV7-9	.	.	TRBJ1-2	CASSLTPGLLYGYTF	TGTGCCAGCAGCTTAACCCCAGGGCTTCTCTATGGCTACACCTTC
TRBV19	few	.	TRBJ1-1	CASSTFMNTEAFF	TGTGCCAGTAGTACGTTTATGAACACTGAAGCTTTCTTT
TRBV7-6	many	TRBD2	TRBJ2-3	CASSLATGTSSPDTQYF	TGTGCCAGCAGCTTAGCGACCGGGACTAGCTCTCCAGATACGCAGTATTTT
TRBV6-6	.	.	TRBJ2-5	CASRPFLVQETQYF	TGTGCCAGCAGACCCTTTTTGGTCCAAGAGACCCAGTACTTC
TRBV4-1	few	.	TRBJ1-2	CASSQVVIMASGNYGYTF	TGCGCCAGCAGCCAAGTGGTAATTATGGCATCAGGAAACTATGGCTACACCTTC
TRBV19	.	.	TRBJ2-1	CASSLRGERDNEQFF	TGTGCCAGTAGTTTAAGGGGGGAAAGAGACAATGAGCAGTTCTTC
TRBV6-5	.	.	TRBJ1-1	CASSYWQGTGTEAFF	TGTGCCAGCAGTTACTGGCAGGGAACGGGGACTGAAGCTTTCTTT
TRBV2	few	TRBD1	TRBJ2-2	CATLKGAGTGELFF	TGTGCCACTCTCAAGGGGGCCGGCACCGGGGAGCTGTTTTTT
TRBV7-9	many	.	TRBJ2-1	CASWSGNEQFF	TGTGCCAGTTGGTCGGGCAATGAGCAGTTCTTC
TRBV7-6	few	.	TRBJ1-1	CASSLEIGVNTEAFF	TGTGCCAGCAGCTTAGAAATAGGGGTGAACACTGAAGCTTTCTTT
TRBV7-2	many	.	TRBJ1-2	CASSLARETNYGYTF	TGTGCCAGCAGCTTAGCAAGGGAAACTAACTATGGCTACACCTTC
TRBV20-1	few	TRBD2	TRBJ2-1	CSARAGTSGVDEQFF	TGCAGTGCTAGAGCCGGGACTAGCGGGGTGGATGAGCAGTTCTTC
TRBV6-2/TRBV6-3	.	TRBD1	TRBJ1-2	CASSRTGGPSNYGYTF	TGTGCCAGCAGTCGGACAGGGGGCCCATCTAACTATGGCTACACCTTC